This TCR beta chain was retrieved from a study of T cell responses to AZD1222 COVID-19 vaccine. Regarding this clone: As yet, its antigen is unknown.

The CDR3 loop spans 15 amino acids. Germline V CDR1 and CDR2: SGHDT, YYEEEE. Trimming left V 0 bases short and J 0 bases short, with 7 bases between. Produced via immunoSEQ multiplex PCR; TCRdb's table is partial and in-frame only. The table has under 35,000 clones, about nine tenths seen once; the top ten hold 45%. The study's findings and limits: Vaccination with two AZD1222 doses was followed by a rise in Spike-specific TCR breadth and depth. It was only five to seven AZD1222 recipients who were seropositive at baseline.

Sequenced here: peripheral blood, sampled on day 0 of AZD1222 vaccination. The clonotype was recovered from an adult in good health. This chain connects TRBV5-6 to TRBJ1-3; D is unresolved. The CDR3 is CASSLVEVSGNTIYF. CDR3 in DNA: TGTGCCAGCAGCTTGGTGGAGGTCTCTGGAAACACCATATATTTT.